This entry is about one T cell receptor beta chain. The CDR3 is 14 residues long. The germline V and J ends were trimmed by 6 bases and 8 bases, with 17 bases remaining between them. The germline CDR1 and CDR2 sequences are SGHTA and FQGTGA. Sequencing used immunoSEQ multiplex PCR; TCRdb keeps in-frame clones, though not all of them. The sample lists approximately 20,000 clones, around 73% occurring once. The entry originates in a study of intratumoral heterogeneity in liver cancer. Before surgical resection, these early-stage hepatocellular carcinoma patients received no treatment. Sampled areas showed no macroscopic evidence of necrosis or hemorrhage.

This TCR came from a woman in her seventies with hepatocellular carcinoma. V is TRBV7-3 and J is TRBJ2-1; D perhaps matches TRBD2 (6 bases). This specimen consisted of tumor-adjacent normal tissue, obtained before any cancer treatment. CDR3 sequence (DNA): TGTGCCAGCAGTCCGGGACTCGGAAGGGATGAGCAGTTCTTC. It codes for CASSPGLGRDEQFF.